The 6 T cell receptor beta chains reported below all come from one sample, sequenced in a study of blood T cell repertoires in COVID-19. Repertoires were generated with immunoSEQ multiplex PCR, while TCRdb's copy carries only in-frame clones and drops some. The sample consists of about 67,000 clones, around nine tenths of them appearing once. Sequenced sample: peripheral blood. The receptors originated from a woman of 80 years or more with acute or convalescent COVID-19.

The rearrangement joins TRBV21-1 to TRBJ1-6. TRBV21-1 is a known pseudogene. The CDR3 is 14 amino acids. The DNA of the CDR3 is TGTGCCAGCAGCAAAGGGCTATCGGGGGCACCCCTCCACTTT. Its protein is CASSKGLSGAPLHF.

This rearrangement joins TRBV7-9 to TRBJ2-1, with TRBD2 identical over 8 bases. CDR3 length equals 14 residues. The V segment lost 5 bases and the J segment 8 bases; nucleotides outside the gene matches: 8. The germline V gene encodes CDR1 SEHNR and CDR2 FQNEAQ (reference sequence). CDR3 in DNA: TGTGCCAGCAGCCTCGGGGGGGGTCGCCATGAGCAGTTCTTC. The encoded protein is CASSLGGGRHEQFF.

The chain joins TRBV19 to TRBJ2-7; a possible D gene is TRBD1 (6 bases). Germline values: CDR1 LNHDA, CDR2 SQIVND (reference sequence). Trimming took off 5 bases at V and 3 bases at J, with 17 bases between the two ends. The CDR3 spans 15 residues. CDR3 DNA sequence: TGTGCCAGTAGTGCCCAAGGGGGTAGTAACTACGAGCAGTACTTC. Protein sequence: CASSAQGGSNYEQYF.

The chain employs TRBV9 and TRBJ2-4, with 8 bases aligning to TRBD2. The CDR3 has 13 amino acids. Germline V gives CDR1 SGDLS, CDR2 YYNGEE. V lost 4 bases to trimming and J lost 8 bases; unmatched junction nucleotides: 5. The CDR3 spells CASSQGLGDIQYF. In nucleotides, the CDR3 is TGTGCCAGCAGCCAGGGACTAGGAGACATTCAGTACTTC.

This clone was recorded only once. The V gene is TRBV29-1, the J gene TRBJ1-5; D not certain. This CDR3 is 13 amino acids long. V dropped 0 bases and J dropped 2 bases, with 5 bases sitting between them. Germline V gene sequence: CDR1 SQVTM, CDR2 ANQGSEA. CDR3 nucleotide sequence: TGCAGCGTTGAAGAAGGAGGCAATCAGCCCCAGCATTTT. This sequence encodes CSVEEGGNQPQHF.

This clone has only one observation. This chain joins TRBV23-1 and TRBJ1-6; 8 bases map to TRBD1. TRBV23-1 is an open reading frame whose function is uncertain. The CDR3 is 13 amino acids. The V segment lost 6 bases and the J segment 7 bases; nucleotides outside the gene matches: 2. DNA for the CDR3: TGCGCCAGCAGGGACAGGGACAATTCACCCCTCCACTTT. Amino acids: CASRDRDNSPLHF.